Described below is a single TCR beta chain sequence and its context. Antigen specificity is unknown. One base away lies a much larger clone, so this may be a sequencing read error. Methods described previously were used for bulk TCR libraries, and listed TCR primers were applied. Using its own MiXCR run on the PCR reads, TCRdb lists one record per CDR3 protein. This sample carries under 350,000 distinct CDR3 sequences, roughly 24% of them seen once, and the ten largest clones take roughly 0.7%. These data originate in a study of molecular identifiers for immune sequencing clone quantification. Study-level results: Clones of above 20 RNA copies carried over 98% of effector molecules; in naive cells they carried under 1%. Highly expanded clones may be undercounted when identical TCR molecules share barcodes.

The CDR3 extends over 13 amino acids. Germline assignment: CDR1 SEHNR and CDR2 FQNEAQ (reference sequence). The sequence derives from a human donor in good health. Some libraries in this study had Jurkat cell RNA spiked in. The rearrangement uses TRBV7-9 and TRBJ2-7, with a possible D match to TRBD1 (5 bases). The specimen sequenced was naive CD8+ T cells from blood, with Jurkat cell RNA spiked in. Specified subset: FACS-sorted CD8+CD4-CCR7+CD45RA+ naive T cells. For the CDR3, the DNA is TGTGCCAGCAGCCCGGAGCAGGGATACGAGCAGCACTTC. It yields the protein CASSPEQGYEQHF.